This T cell receptor (beta chain) was recorded in a study of T cell changes during pregnancy in multiple sclerosis. Germline CDR1 MGHDK, CDR2 SYGVNS. V lost 2 bases and J 5 bases, leaving 19 bases between the germline ends. There are 16 residues in the CDR3. Measured with immunoSEQ multiplex PCR; TCRdb has only the in-frame clones, and not every one. The sample lists 85,000 to 100,000 clones; roughly 92% were seen once. This sample comprised peripheral blood, obtained after pregnancy. The chain has TRBV25-1 and TRBJ2-7, with D hard to call. The source of this sequence is a female donor with multiple sclerosis, enrolled in a pregnancy study. The CDR3 region is CASSEIAGYPYHEQYF. Here the CDR3 DNA reads TGTGCCAGCAGTGAAATCGCAGGATACCCCTACCACGAGCAGTACTTC.